Detailed here is one T cell receptor (beta chain). The repertoire was sequenced with immunoSEQ multiplex PCR; TCRdb's copy has only in-frame clones and lacks some. The sample yields approximately 350,000 clones, about 88% seen once. The data belong to a study of blood T cell repertoires in COVID-19. V gave up 5 bases and J gave up 0 bases; unmatched junction bases: 9. Germline lookup yields CDR1 MNHNY and CDR2 SVGAGI (reference sequence). There are 17 residues in the CDR3. This TCR came from a woman aged 25 to 39 who had recovered from COVID-19. What was sequenced was PBMCs or T cells enriched from blood (not recorded which). The chain carries TRBV6-6 and TRBJ2-3; the match to TRBD1 covers 9 bases. In DNA, the CDR3 is TGTGCCAGCAGTCCGGGACAGGGTTTCACTAGCACAGATACGCAGTATTTT. Translation gives CASSPGQGFTSTDTQYF.